This TCR beta chain was recovered during a study of T cell repertoires in cytomegalovirus infection. Study in general: Evidence of both CMV infection and a matching HLA type came from public TCR beta signatures.

TCRdb itself ran the reads through MiXCR, one entry per CDR3 protein. Of more than 500,000 distinct CDR3 sequences in the sample, about 15% were seen once. This clonotype was counted a few times. The CDR3 length is 14 residues. Germline V CDR1 and CDR2: SEHNR, FQNEAQ (reference sequence). Between the trimmed V and J ends, which lost 3 bases and 7 bases, there was a span of 15 bases. The gene calls are TRBV7-9 and TRBJ1-2, with D perhaps TRBD1 (5 bases). The TCR sequence derives from a human donor in good health (CMV status not recorded). Some clones in this sample may be carry-over from other donors' samples. Sequencing used CD8+ T cells from PBMCs. Written as DNA, the CDR3 is TGTGCCAGCAGCTTGGGTGAGGGGATAGTTGGCTACACCTTC. Translating it yields CASSLGEGIVGYTF.